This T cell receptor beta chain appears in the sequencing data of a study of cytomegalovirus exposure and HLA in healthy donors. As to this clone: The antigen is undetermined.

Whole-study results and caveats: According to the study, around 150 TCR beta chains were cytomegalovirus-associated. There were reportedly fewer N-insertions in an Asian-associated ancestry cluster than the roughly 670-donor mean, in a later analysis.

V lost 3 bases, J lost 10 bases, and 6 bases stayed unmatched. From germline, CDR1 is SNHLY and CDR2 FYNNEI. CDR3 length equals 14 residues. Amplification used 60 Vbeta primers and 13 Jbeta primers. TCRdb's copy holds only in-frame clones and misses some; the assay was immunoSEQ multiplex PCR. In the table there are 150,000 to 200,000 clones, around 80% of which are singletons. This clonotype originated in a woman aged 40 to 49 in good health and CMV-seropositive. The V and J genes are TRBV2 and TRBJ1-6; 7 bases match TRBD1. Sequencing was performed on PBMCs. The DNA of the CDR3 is TGTGCCAGCAGTGATGACAGGGCGAACTCACCCCTCCACTTT. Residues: CASSDDRANSPLHF.